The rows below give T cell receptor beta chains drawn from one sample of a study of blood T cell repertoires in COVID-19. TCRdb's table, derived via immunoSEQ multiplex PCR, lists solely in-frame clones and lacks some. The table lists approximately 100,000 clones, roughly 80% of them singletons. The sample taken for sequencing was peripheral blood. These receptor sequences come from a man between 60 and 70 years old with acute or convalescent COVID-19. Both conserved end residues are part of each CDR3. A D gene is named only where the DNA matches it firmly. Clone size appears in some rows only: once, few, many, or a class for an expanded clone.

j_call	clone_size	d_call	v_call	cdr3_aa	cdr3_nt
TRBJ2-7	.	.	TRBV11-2	CASSSIGEQYF	TGTGCCAGCAGCTCTATTGGCGAGCAGTACTTC
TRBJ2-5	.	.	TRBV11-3	CASSKPGKGETQYF	TGTGCCAGCAGCAAACCAGGGAAAGGAGAGACCCAGTACTTC
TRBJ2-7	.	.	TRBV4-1	CASSRDTFYEQYF	TGCGCCAGCAGCCGAGACACTTTTTACGAGCAGTACTTC
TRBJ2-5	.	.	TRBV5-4	CASSQLRTGTFQETQYF	TGTGCCAGCAGCCAATTACGGACCGGGACTTTCCAAGAGACCCAGTACTTC
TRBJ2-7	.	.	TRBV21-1	CASSKALSGRDDYEQYF	TGTGCCAGCAGCAAAGCGCTTTCCGGCAGGGATGATTACGAGCAGTACTTC
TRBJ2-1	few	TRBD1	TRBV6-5	CASKRTGSFNEQFF	TGTGCCAGCAAAAGGACAGGGTCTTTTAATGAGCAGTTCTTC
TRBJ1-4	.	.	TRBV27	CASSLSYGTNEKLFF	TGTGCCAGCAGTTTATCGTACGGAACTAATGAAAAACTGTTTTTT
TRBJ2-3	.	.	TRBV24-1	CATSSAEDTQYF	TGTGCCACCAGTTCTGCAGAAGATACGCAGTATTTT
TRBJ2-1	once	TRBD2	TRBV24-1	CATSDHATSGTKDEQFF	TGTGCCACCAGTGACCACGCGACTAGCGGGACCAAGGATGAGCAGTTCTTC
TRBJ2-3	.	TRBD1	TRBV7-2	CASSPDRGLNTQYF	TGTGCCAGCAGCCCAGACAGGGGGCTTAATACGCAGTATTTT
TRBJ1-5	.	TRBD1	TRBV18	CASSVTGGRDNSNQPQHF	TGTGCCAGCTCGGTGACAGGGGGTAGGGACAATAGCAATCAGCCCCAGCATTTT
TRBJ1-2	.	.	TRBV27	CASSYRQGTYGYTF	TGTGCCAGCAGTTATCGGCAGGGGACCTATGGCTACACCTTC
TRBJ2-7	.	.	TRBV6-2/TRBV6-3	CASSMAEGYVQYF	TGTGCCAGCAGTATGGCGGAAGGATACGTGCAGTACTTC
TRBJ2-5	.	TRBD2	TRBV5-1	CASSLRLAGEETQYF	TGCGCCAGCAGCTTGAGACTAGCGGGGGAAGAGACCCAGTACTTC
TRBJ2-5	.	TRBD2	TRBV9	CASSVGSGRAGETQYF	TGTGCCAGCAGCGTAGGTAGCGGGAGGGCCGGAGAGACCCAGTACTTC
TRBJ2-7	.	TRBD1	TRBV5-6	CASSLVPGQTYEQYF	TGTGCCAGCAGCTTGGTACCGGGACAGACGTACGAGCAGTACTTC